This T cell receptor beta chain was captured by sequencing in a study of blood T cell repertoires in COVID-19. Study overall: From the United States, Italy and Spain came samples of acute and convalescent COVID-19.

Repertoires were generated with immunoSEQ multiplex PCR, while TCRdb's copy carries only in-frame clones and drops some. The sample carries 200,000 to 250,000 clones, 80% to 95% recorded once. Remarks on this clone: This sample includes further DNA sequences coding for the same CDR3.

Sequencing used peripheral blood. This clonotype originated in a man in his sixties with COVID-19, enrolled during active disease.

CDR3 loop: CASSSGLPYEQYF. DNA of the CDR3: TGTGCCAGCAGTTCGGGACTCCCCTACGAGCAGTACTTC. This rearrangement joins TRBV12-3 or TRBV12-4 to TRBJ2-7; a possible D gene is TRBD2 (6 bases). Trimming pared 4 bases from V and 2 bases from J, leaving 9 bases between. The CDR3 contains 13 residues.